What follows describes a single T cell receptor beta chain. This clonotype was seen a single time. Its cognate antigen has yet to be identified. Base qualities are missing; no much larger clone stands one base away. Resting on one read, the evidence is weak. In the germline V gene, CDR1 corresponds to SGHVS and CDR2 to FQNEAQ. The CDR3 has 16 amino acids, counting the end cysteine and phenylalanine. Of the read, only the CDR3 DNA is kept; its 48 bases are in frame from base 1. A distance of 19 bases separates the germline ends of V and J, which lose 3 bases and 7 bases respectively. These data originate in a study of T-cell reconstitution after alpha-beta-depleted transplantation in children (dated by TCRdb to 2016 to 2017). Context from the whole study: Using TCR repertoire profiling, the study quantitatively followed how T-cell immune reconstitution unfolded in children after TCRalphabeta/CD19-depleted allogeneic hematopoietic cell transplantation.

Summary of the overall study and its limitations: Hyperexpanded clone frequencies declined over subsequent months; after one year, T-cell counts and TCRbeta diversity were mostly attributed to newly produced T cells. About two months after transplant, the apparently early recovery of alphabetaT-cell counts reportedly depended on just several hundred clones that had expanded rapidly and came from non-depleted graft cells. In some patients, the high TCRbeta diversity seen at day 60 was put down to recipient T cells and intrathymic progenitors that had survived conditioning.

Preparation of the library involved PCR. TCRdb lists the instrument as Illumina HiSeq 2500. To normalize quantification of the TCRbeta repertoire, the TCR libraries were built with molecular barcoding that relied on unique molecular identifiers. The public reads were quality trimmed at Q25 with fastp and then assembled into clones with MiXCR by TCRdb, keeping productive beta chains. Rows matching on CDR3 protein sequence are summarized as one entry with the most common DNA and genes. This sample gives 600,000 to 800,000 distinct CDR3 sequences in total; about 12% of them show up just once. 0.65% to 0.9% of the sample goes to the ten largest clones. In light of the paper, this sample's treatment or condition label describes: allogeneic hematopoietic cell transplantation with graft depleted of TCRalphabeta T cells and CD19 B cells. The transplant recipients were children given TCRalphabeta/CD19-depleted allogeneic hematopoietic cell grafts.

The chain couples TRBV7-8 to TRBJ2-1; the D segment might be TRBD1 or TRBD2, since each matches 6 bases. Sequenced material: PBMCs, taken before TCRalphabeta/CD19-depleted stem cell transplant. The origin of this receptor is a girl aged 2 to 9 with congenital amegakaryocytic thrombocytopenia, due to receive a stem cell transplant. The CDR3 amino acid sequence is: CASSLSGTHRGNEQFF. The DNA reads TGTGCCAGCAGCTTGTCCGGGACACACCGGGGGAATGAGCAGTTCTTC. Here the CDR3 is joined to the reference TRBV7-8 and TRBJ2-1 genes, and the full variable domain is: GAGVSQSPRYKVAKRGQDVALRCDPISGHVSLFWYQQALGQGPEFLTYFQNEAQLDKSGLPSDRFFAERPEGSVSTLKIQRTQQEDSAVYLCASSLSGTHRGNEQFFGPGTRLTVL.